One and the same sample provided the 15 T cell receptor beta chains below, sequenced in a study of response to subunit inactivated influenza vaccine. TCRdb re-derived calls from the RT-PCR reads in MiXCR, one entry per CDR3 protein. The sample records under 200,000 distinct CDR3 sequences, approximately 10% being singletons. Here the sequenced sample was non-naive T cells sorted from PBMCs, taken 40 to 50 days after vaccination. Receptors originate from a man between 50 and 59 years old who received an inactivated influenza vaccine.

This clonotype appeared a few times. The rearrangement joins TRBV6-5 to TRBJ2-7; 7 bases are a match to TRBD1. The CDR3 has 17 residues. Germline V gene data show CDR1 as MNHEY and CDR2 as SVGAGI. The V and J ends lost 2 bases and 3 bases, in that order; junction bases with no gene match: 13. CDR3 sequence reads: CASSYQDRAKWIYEQYF. CDR3 sequence (DNA): TGTGCCAGCAGTTACCAAGACAGGGCGAAGTGGATCTACGAGCAGTACTTC.

V usage is TRBV27 and J usage is TRBJ2-1, with D perhaps matching TRBD1 (5 bases). This CDR3 spans 16 amino acids. CDR1 is MNHEY and CDR2 is SMNVEV in the germline V gene (reference sequence). V was cut by 4 bases and J by 0 bases, with 13 bases left in between. CDR3 nucleotides: TGTGCCAGCAGTTCACTTACAGGAAGCTCCTACAATGAGCAGTTCTTC. Translated: CASSSLTGSSYNEQFF.

The CDR3 region is CASSGDRGVYEQYF. The CDR3 bases are TGTGCCAGCAGTGGCGACAGGGGAGTTTACGAGCAGTACTTC. This chain connects TRBV2 to TRBJ2-7; 8 bases map to TRBD1. CDR1 is SNHLY, CDR2 FYNNEI, per germline. V lost 4 bases and J lost 4; bases outside the gene matches: 6. This CDR3 comprises 14 residues.

This clonotype turned up a few times. This chain connects TRBV12-3 or TRBV12-4 to TRBJ2-3, with 9 positions matching TRBD1. The CDR3 spans 16 residues. J gave up 5 bases and V 2 bases, and 8 bases lay outside the gene matches. The CDR3 sequence: CASSLRTGDLRDTQYF. DNA for the CDR3: TGTGCCAGCAGTTTAAGGACAGGGGACTTGAGAGATACGCAGTATTTT.

The chain combines TRBV9 with TRBJ2-2; TRBD1 agrees at 7 bases. Germline-derived CDR1 and CDR2 are SGDLS and YYNGEE. The CDR3 has 15 amino acids. Trimming at V came to 4 bases and at J to 5 bases, leaving 8 bases not matched to a gene. CDR3 loop: CASSSRQGWTGELFF. CDR3 coding DNA: TGTGCCAGCAGCTCACGACAGGGTTGGACCGGGGAGCTGTTTTTT.

At least ten counts were recorded for this clonotype. J is TRBJ1-2 and V is TRBV7-9, with 8 bases matching TRBD1. The germline V gene encodes CDR1 SEHNR and CDR2 FQNEAQ (reference sequence). The CDR3 totals 13 residues. Trimming cost V 5 bases and J 6 bases; bases outside gene matches: 5. CDR3 in DNA: TGTGCCAGCAGCCTCCCAGGGGGCGATGGCTACACCTTC. It translates to CASSLPGGDGYTF.

V gene TRBV27 combines with J gene TRBJ2-3; D may correspond to TRBD1 or TRBD2 (5 bases each). With 6 bases removed from V and 6 bases from J, the gap between germline ends came to 16 bases. Per germline, CDR1 MNHEY and CDR2 SMNVEV (reference sequence). The CDR3 totals 14 residues. The CDR3 bases are TGTGCCAGCAGGGGGGTTTATTCCCTTGATACGCAGTATTTT. Protein product: CASRGVYSLDTQYF.

J is TRBJ2-7 and V is TRBV24-1, with D tentatively TRBD1 or TRBD2 (7 bases each). This CDR3 has 15 residues. Looked up from germline, CDR1 is KGHDR and CDR2 is SFDVKD. V lost 3 bases to trimming and J lost 3 bases, with 14 bases between them. The CDR3 is CATSDRAGGVYEQYF. CDR3 nucleotides: TGTGCCACCAGTGATAGAGCAGGGGGGGTCTACGAGCAGTACTTC.

The V call is TRBV3-1, the J call TRBJ2-7; maybe TRBD2 (6 bases). V was pared by 0 bases and J by 0 bases, with 15 bases between. Germline V gene lookup returns CDR1 LGHDT and CDR2 YNNKEL (reference sequence). The CDR3 runs 17 residues. The CDR3 DNA follows: TGTGCCAGCAGCCAAGATCTGGCGGGATCCCTCTCCTACGAGCAGTACTTC. Translated: CASSQDLAGSLSYEQYF.

There are a few counts of this clonotype. J is TRBJ2-7 and V is TRBV6-2 or TRBV6-3; D may correspond to TRBD1 or TRBD2 (6 bases each). V was shortened by 6 bases and J by 6 bases, with 12 bases between the two germline ends. This CDR3 has 12 residues. CDR1 and CDR2 (germline): MNHEY, SVGEGT. The CDR3 protein is CASRKGGLEQYF. DNA for the CDR3: TGTGCCAGCAGAAAAGGGGGACTCGAGCAGTACTTC.

This clonotype was recorded at least ten times. The chain is built from TRBV7-2 and TRBJ2-7, with 10 nucleotides matching TRBD1. CDR1 and CDR2 (germline): SGHTA, FQGNSA. V trimming: 6 bases; J trimming: 3 bases; junction bases outside the gene matches: 5. This CDR3 has 14 amino acids. CDR3 in amino acids: CASSLDRGNYEQYF. The CDR3 coding sequence is TGTGCCAGCAGTCTGGACAGGGGGAACTACGAGCAGTACTTC. The whole variable domain, remainder taken from reference TRBV7-2 and TRBJ2-7, is GAGVSQSPSNKVTEKGKDVELRCDPISGHTALYWYRQSLGQGLEFLIYFQGNSAPDKSGLPSDRFSAERTGGSVSTLTIQRTQQEDSAVYLCASSLDRGNYEQYFGPGTRLTVT.

The gene calls are TRBV5-6 and TRBJ1-2; no firm D call. The germline V and J ends were trimmed by 0 bases and 4 bases, with 13 bases remaining between them. Per germline, CDR1 SGHDT and CDR2 YYEEEE. The CDR3 has 15 amino acids. The CDR3 region has the DNA TGTGCCAGCAGCTTGGAGAGTGAGGCAGTCTATGGCTACACCTTC. Amino acids: CASSLESEAVYGYTF.

The genes are TRBV28 and TRBJ1-2; no firm D call. The CDR3 extends over 13 amino acids. The V gene's germline CDR1 is MDHEN and CDR2 SYDVKM. V lost 5 bases and J lost 3, with 10 bases in between. The DNA of the CDR3 is TGTGCCAGCAGTGTTAGCACGGACTATGGCTACACCTTC. It codes for CASSVSTDYGYTF.

The genes are TRBV4-2 and TRBJ2-3; 8 nucleotides match TRBD1. This CDR3 comprises 13 residues. CDR1 is LGHNA and CDR2 is YNFKEQ in the germline V gene. V was clipped by 5 bases and J by 9 bases; unmatched bases: 7. The CDR3 is CASSDPDRATQYF. CDR3 DNA sequence: TGTGCCAGCAGCGACCCGGACAGGGCGACGCAGTATTTT.

The gene calls are TRBV12-3 or TRBV12-4 and TRBJ2-5, with 7 bases matching TRBD1. V trimming: 7 bases; J trimming: 5 bases; junction bases outside the gene matches: 13. CDR3 length: 15 amino acids. The chain's CDR3 is CASTFGRAQGETQYF. The CDR3 DNA follows: TGTGCCAGCACCTTCGGACGGGCACAGGGGGAGACCCAGTACTTC.